These 7 T cell receptor beta chains were sequenced from one sample in a study of blood T cell repertoires in COVID-19. Repertoires were generated with immunoSEQ multiplex PCR, while TCRdb's copy carries only in-frame clones and drops some. This sample yields approximately 150,000 clones, of which roughly nine tenths are seen a single time; about 18% belongs to the top ten. What was sequenced was peripheral blood. The origin of the receptors is a man aged 60 to 75 with active or convalescent COVID-19.

This CDR3 reads CASSVDRVGGYTF. CDR3 DNA: TGTGCCAGCAGCGTGGACAGGGTCGGCGGCTACACCTTC. The chain uses TRBV7-9 and TRBJ1-2; 8 bases are shared with TRBD1. This CDR3 has 13 amino acids. Germline V lookup: CDR1 SEHNR, CDR2 FQNEAQ (reference sequence). The trim removed 5 bases at V and 8 bases at J, leaving 7 bases unmatched.

This chain joins TRBV27 and TRBJ2-2, with TRBD2 matching 9 bases. With V trimmed by 4 bases and J by 8 bases, 2 bases remained unmatched. Germline loops: CDR1 MNHEY, CDR2 SMNVEV (reference sequence). The CDR3 has 13 amino acids. The CDR3 region has the DNA TGTGCCAGCAGTTCTAGCGGGAAGGGGGAGCTGTTTTTT. Protein sequence: CASSSSGKGELFF.

The V and J genes are TRBV11-2 and TRBJ1-4; 10 bases line up with TRBD1. J was trimmed by 7 bases and V by 5 bases; bases with no gene match: 1. CDR1 is SGHAT, CDR2 FQNNGV, per germline. The CDR3 has 13 amino acids. The CDR3 DNA is TGTGCCAGCAGCCGGACAGGGGGTGAAAAACTGTTTTTT. This codes for CASSRTGGEKLFF.

The CDR3 spells CASTRGQKVIAGGELFF. The DNA of the CDR3 is TGCGCCAGCACCAGAGGACAGAAGGTCATCGCGGGCGGGGAGCTGTTTTTT. This rearrangement joins TRBV10-2 to TRBJ2-2; possibly TRBD1 for D (6 bases). Germline CDR1 WSHSY, CDR2 SAAADI. The V end lost 7 bases, the J end lost 7 bases, and 25 bases lay between the germline ends. The CDR3 extends over 17 amino acids.

This sequence joins TRBV15 and TRBJ1-1; D possibly corresponds to TRBD1 (5 bases). V was shortened by 0 bases and J by 11 bases, with 10 bases between the two germline ends. Per germline, CDR1 LNHNV and CDR2 YYDKDF (reference sequence). The CDR3 is 12 residues long. CDR3 protein: CATSRDRGSAFF. Written as DNA, the CDR3 is TGTGCCACCAGCAGAGATCGGGGGTCGGCTTTCTTT.

The chain recombines TRBV6-5 with TRBJ1-2; D may be TRBD1 (6 bases). This CDR3 has 14 amino acids. Trimming removed 2 bases from V and 4 bases from J, with 11 bases in between. Per the germline V gene, CDR1 is MNHEY and CDR2 is SVGAGI. CDR3 DNA sequence: TGTGCCAGCAGTTACGCCGGACAGAGCTATGGCTACACCTTC. This gives the protein CASSYAGQSYGYTF.

This rearrangement joins TRBV10-3 to TRBJ1-5; no clear D. Germline-derived CDR1 and CDR2 are ENHRY and SYGVKD. Trimming pared 5 bases from V and 6 bases from J, leaving 8 bases between. The CDR3 is 12 amino acids. The CDR3 DNA is TGTGCCATCAGTCGGGAGGGTCAGCCCCAGCATTTT. This sequence encodes CAISREGQPQHF.